This T cell receptor (beta chain) stems from a study of graft-versus-host responses after intestinal transplantation. Germline CDR1 SNHLY, CDR2 FYNNEI. CDR3 size: 16 residues. V was cut by 2 bases and J by 0 bases, with 11 bases left in between. Assay: immunoSEQ multiplex PCR; the TCRdb copy retains only in-frame clones and omits some. The data show approximately 14,000 clones, 70% to 90% seen once. The chain couples TRBV2 to TRBJ2-1; D perhaps matches TRBD2 (6 bases). The specimen was bone marrow, collected approximately 120 days after intestinal transplantation. The clonotype comes from a human patient who received an intestinal transplant, so some T cells may come from the graft donor. The CDR3 sequence is CASSELGGSSYNEQFF. CDR3 in DNA: TGTGCCAGCAGTGAACTTGGAGGGAGCTCCTACAATGAGCAGTTCTTC.